What follows are 8 T cell receptor beta chains derived from one specimen sequenced in a study of blood T cell repertoires in COVID-19. Libraries were prepared by immunoSEQ multiplex PCR; TCRdb keeps only in-frame clonotypes and omits some of them. The profile shows about 310,000 clones, around 87% of them singletons. Specimen: peripheral blood. Every receptor here comes from a man between 50 and 59 years old with active or convalescent COVID-19.

The gene calls are TRBV19 and TRBJ2-2; a weak D match, TRBD1 (5 bases). Germline V CDR1 and CDR2: LNHDA, SQIVND (reference sequence). Trimming left V 3 bases short and J 6 bases short, with 11 bases between. The CDR3 spans 14 residues. The DNA for the CDR3 is TGTGCCAGTAGTATTCAGGGCACGGCCGGGGAGCTGTTTTTT. Translating it yields CASSIQGTAGELFF.

J is TRBJ2-3 and V is TRBV6-1; D ambiguous. Germline CDR1 is MNHNS and CDR2 is SASEGT. CDR3 length: 14 residues. Trimming cost V 3 bases and J 5 bases, with 12 bases left between them. The CDR3 DNA reads TGTGCCAGCAGTGATTTCCCCAAAATAGATACGCAGTATTTT. Translated, it gives CASSDFPKIDTQYF.

The chain couples TRBV24-1 to TRBJ1-1; the D gene is possibly TRBD1 (5 bases). Trimming cost V 0 bases and J 1 base, with 11 bases left between them. This CDR3 contains 16 residues. Germline CDR1 is KGHDR and CDR2 is SFDVKD. In nucleotides, the CDR3 is TGTGCCACCAGTGATTTGTGGGGGGGAGGGAACACTGAAGCTTTCTTT. It translates to CATSDLWGGGNTEAFF.

The rearrangement joins TRBV12-3 or TRBV12-4 to TRBJ1-5; D not certain. Trimming took off 6 bases at V and 5 bases at J, with 8 bases between the two ends. CDR3 length: 12 amino acids. The CDR3 DNA reads as TGTGCCAGCAGCGTGGGAGATCAGCCCCAGCATTTT. Translated, it gives CASSVGDQPQHF.

The chain couples TRBV5-1 to TRBJ1-6; a possible D gene is TRBD1 (5 bases). Germline CDR1 SGHRS, CDR2 YFSETQ. Trimming took off 0 bases at V and 8 bases at J, with 15 bases between the two ends. The CDR3 spans 16 residues. CDR3 coding DNA: TGCGCCAGCAGCTTGGAGTGGGACTATCCCCATTCACCCCTCCACTTT. Protein sequence: CASSLEWDYPHSPLHF.

The J gene is TRBJ2-7, the V gene TRBV2; 12 bases align to TRBD2. V lost 10 bases, J lost 4 bases, and 11 bases stayed unmatched. CDR3 length equals 15 residues. Germline V gene lookup returns CDR1 SNHLY and CDR2 FYNNEI. CDR3 nucleotide sequence: TGTGCCATTACCCCGTCTAGCGGGAGGGTATACGAGCAGTACTTC. Translating it yields CAITPSSGRVYEQYF.

The V call is TRBV4-3, the J call TRBJ2-7; 8 bases fit TRBD2. The CDR3 spans 16 residues. Per the germline V gene, CDR1 is LGHNA and CDR2 is YSLEER. With V trimmed by 0 bases and J by 3 bases, 7 bases remained unmatched. CDR3: CASSQEPAGEIYEQYF. The CDR3 DNA follows: TGCGCCAGCAGCCAAGAACCAGCGGGGGAAATCTACGAGCAGTACTTC.

This clone occurred a few times. The V and J genes are TRBV9 and TRBJ1-4, with 7 bases that match TRBD1. This CDR3 comprises 16 residues. V lost 0 bases, J lost 6 bases, and 8 bases stayed unmatched. Germline-derived CDR1 and CDR2 are SGDLS and YYNGEE. The CDR3 DNA sequence: TGTGCCAGCAGCGTAGTAGGAGGGGGCCCGGATGAAAAACTGTTTTTT. Translation: CASSVVGGGPDEKLFF.